This entry lists 19 T cell receptor beta chains sequenced from one sample in a study of T cells in Graves' hyperthyroidism and ophthalmopathy. Amplification targeted TCR beta CDR3 regions from RNA transcripts. When the TCR CDR3 underwent first-round RT-PCR, the HTBI primer set was used. TCRdb itself ran the multiplex PCR reads through MiXCR, one entry per CDR3 protein. The table shows about 380,000 distinct CDR3 sequences, with less than 20% occurring only once. Sequenced input: blood. The receptors shown here come from a man aged 18-30 years with Graves' ophthalmopathy.

In its sample, this clonotype was seen many times. The chain uses TRBV14 and TRBJ2-3; D uncertain. The V and J ends lost 5 bases and 7 bases respectively, with 10 bases between them. Germline CDR1 and CDR2: SGHDN and FVKESK. The CDR3 loop spans 12 amino acids. DNA for the CDR3: TGTGCCAGCAGCTCTACATCCAATACGCAGTATTTT. Its protein is CASSSTSNTQYF.

This clonotype showed up just a few times. This sequence joins TRBV3-1 and TRBJ1-1; TRBD1 matches at 7 bases. Germline V gene sequence: CDR1 LGHDT, CDR2 YNNKEL (reference sequence). V was pared by 6 bases and J by 11 bases, with 12 bases of the junction left unmatched. This CDR3 is 13 amino acids long. The CDR3 nucleotides are TGTGCCAGCAGTGAAAAAAATACAGGGGAGGCTTTCTTT. Translation gives CASSEKNTGEAFF.

A few counts support this clonotype. The chain couples TRBV6-1 to TRBJ2-3, with D maybe TRBD1 (5 bases). This CDR3 has 16 amino acids. V was shortened by 5 bases and J by 0 bases, with 15 bases between the two germline ends. CDR1 and CDR2 from the germline V gene are MNHNS and SASEGT. CDR3 in amino acids: CASSSSQGPSTDTQYF. The CDR3 DNA sequence: TGTGCCAGCAGTTCGTCGCAGGGCCCTAGCACAGATACGCAGTATTTT.

The V and J genes are TRBV12-3 or TRBV12-4 and TRBJ2-7; 12 bases map to TRBD1. The CDR3 sequence is 16 residues long. The J segment lost 2 bases and the V segment lost 3 bases, leaving 5 bases of the junction unmatched. The CDR3 nucleotides read TGTGCCAGCAGTTTTCCGGGACAGGGGGCCGCCTACGAGCAGTACTTC. This gives the protein CASSFPGQGAAYEQYF.

Note on this clonotype: With a much larger clone just one base away, this may be a read error. V usage is TRBV6-2 or TRBV6-3 and J usage is TRBJ2-7; 9 bases agree with TRBD1. This CDR3 is 15 amino acids long. V lost 3 bases and J lost 6; bases outside the gene matches: 9. The germline V gene encodes CDR1 MNHEY and CDR2 SVGEGT. The CDR3 region has the DNA TGTGCCAGCAGTTATCGGACAGGGGAGCCCTTCGAGCAGTACTTC. Translation gives CASSYRTGEPFEQYF.

This clonotype showed up just a few times. The chain has TRBV3-1 and TRBJ2-1; tentatively, D is TRBD2 (6 bases). Trimming pared 0 bases from V and 9 bases from J, leaving 18 bases between. This CDR3 is 16 amino acids long. Germline CDR1 and CDR2: LGHDT and YNNKEL (reference sequence). The DNA of the CDR3 is TGTGCCAGCAGCCAAGATTCGCGCGGGGCCCCAGGTGAGCAGTTCTTC. This translates into CASSQDSRGAPGEQFF.

This clonotype was recorded at least ten times. V and J are TRBV6-1 and TRBJ2-5; D uncertain. Germline loops: CDR1 MNHNS, CDR2 SASEGT. CDR3 length: 14 residues. Trimming cost V 5 bases and J 1 base, with 11 bases left between them. This CDR3 reads CASSYGPGQETQYF. The CDR3 nucleotides are TGTGCCAGCAGTTATGGTCCAGGCCAAGAGACCCAGTACTTC.

The table lists this clonotype with many counts. The chain has TRBV11-2 and TRBJ2-7; D possibly matches TRBD1 or TRBD2 (5 bases each). CDR1 SGHAT and CDR2 FQNNGV come from the germline V gene. CDR3 length: 13 residues. Trimming stripped 5 bases from V and 7 bases from J, with 15 bases between. As DNA, the CDR3 is TGTGCCAGCAGCCCCGGGGCAGTTTTGGAGCAGTACTTC. It is translated as CASSPGAVLEQYF.

This chain links TRBV4-1 with TRBJ1-2; perhaps TRBD1 as D (5 bases). The CDR3 totals 15 residues. Trimming removed 4 bases from V and 0 bases from J, with 12 bases in between. From germline, CDR1 is MGHRA and CDR2 YSYEKL. The CDR3 reads CASSPGVRTNYGYTF. CDR3 bases: TGCGCCAGCAGCCCGGGGGTTCGGACTAACTATGGCTACACCTTC.

V is TRBV15 and J is TRBJ2-2; D ambiguous. This CDR3 is 15 amino acids long. The ends were cut back, 1 base at V and 0 bases at J, with 6 bases in the middle. The germline V gene encodes CDR1 LNHNV and CDR2 YYDKDF (reference sequence). CDR3 nucleotides: TGTGCCACCAGCAGAGTTACGGCGAACACCGGGGAGCTGTTTTTT. Amino acids: CATSRVTANTGELFF.

This clonotype occurred many times. V gene TRBV7-9 combines with J gene TRBJ2-3, with TRBD2 matching over 10 bases. Per the germline V gene, CDR1 is SEHNR and CDR2 is FQNEAQ (reference sequence). The CDR3 covers 15 residues. Unmatched junction bases numbered 2, after V lost 4 bases and J lost 1 base. The CDR3, as DNA: TGTGCCAGCAGCTCCGGGACTAGCGGCACAGATACGCAGTATTTT. Its translation: CASSSGTSGTDTQYF.

This clonotype was counted ten times or more. This chain uses TRBV7-8 with TRBJ1-1; D unresolved. The CDR3 is 15 amino acids. V lost 5 bases and J lost 0, with 13 bases in between. Germline V gives CDR1 SGHVS, CDR2 FQNEAQ. Here the CDR3 DNA reads TGTGCCAGCAGCCCGAGAGCGGTAATGAACACTGAAGCTTTCTTT. This codes for CASSPRAVMNTEAFF.

This clonotype appeared many times. The rearrangement links TRBV2 to TRBJ2-3; possibly TRBD1 for D (6 bases). Trimming cost V 5 bases and J 2 bases, with 14 bases left between them. The CDR3 runs to 15 residues. Per germline, CDR1 SNHLY and CDR2 FYNNEI. DNA for the CDR3: TGTGCCAGCAGTATCCTGCAGGGGCCCACAGATACGCAGTATTTT. It encodes CASSILQGPTDTQYF.

This clonotype has at least ten counts. The chain joins TRBV5-1 to TRBJ2-3; D is uncertain. Trimming shortened V by 1 base and J by 4 bases, and 10 bases separated the two germline ends. The CDR3 runs to 14 residues. The germline CDR1 and CDR2 sequences are SGHRS and YFSETQ. DNA for the CDR3: TGCGCCAGCAGCTTGTCCCCGGAGCCAGATACGCAGTATTTT. Translation: CASSLSPEPDTQYF.

This rearrangement joins TRBV15 to TRBJ1-5; no definite D call. The CDR3 runs to 13 residues. Germline CDR1 is LNHNV and CDR2 is YYDKDF (reference sequence). In DNA, the CDR3 is TGTGCGACCGCGCCGGATAGCAATCAGCCCCAGCATTTT. This gives the protein CATAPDSNQPQHF.

This clonotype has only a few counts. The chain links TRBV6-4 to TRBJ1-1; D is unresolved. The CDR3 spans 13 residues. Germline-derived CDR1 and CDR2 are MRHNA and SNTAGT. V lost 3 bases and J lost 4, with 9 bases in between. As DNA, the CDR3 is TGTGCCAGCAGTGAGGTAGAGGGCACTGAAGCTTTCTTT. Protein: CASSEVEGTEAFF.

The sample holds many counts of this clonotype. The V and J genes are TRBV3-1 and TRBJ2-7; no reliable D call. The CDR3 consists of 13 residues. V was clipped by 6 bases and J by 3 bases, with 12 bases between them. Germline CDR1 is LGHDT and CDR2 is YNNKEL (reference sequence). The CDR3 reads CASSPARVYEQYF. DNA of the CDR3: TGTGCCAGCAGTCCTGCGCGAGTCTACGAGCAGTACTTC.

This clonotype was found many times. V usage is TRBV18 and J usage is TRBJ1-1; D not certain. Germline assignment: CDR1 KGHSH and CDR2 LQKENI. V was trimmed by 0 bases and J by 5 bases, leaving 16 bases between them. The CDR3 has 16 amino acids. Here the CDR3 DNA reads TGTGCCAGCTCACCACCGCTAAGGCCCCAAGGTACTGAAGCTTTCTTT. Translation: CASSPPLRPQGTEAFF.

The genes are TRBV9 and TRBJ2-7, with TRBD1 matching over 8 bases. CDR3 length equals 15 residues. V shed 3 bases and J 4 bases; nucleotides not matched to a gene: 9. Germline V gene data show CDR1 as SGDLS and CDR2 as YYNGEE. CDR3 protein: CASSAGQGRGYEQYF. The CDR3, as DNA: TGTGCCAGCAGCGCTGGACAGGGAAGAGGGTACGAGCAGTACTTC. The entire variable domain, with the rest obtained from reference TRBV9 and TRBJ2-7, is as follows: DSGVTQTPKHLITATGQRVTLRCSPRSGDLSVYWYQQSLDQGLQFLIQYYNGEERAKGNILERFSAQQFPDLHSELNLSSLELGDSALYFCASSAGQGRGYEQYFGPGTRLTVT.